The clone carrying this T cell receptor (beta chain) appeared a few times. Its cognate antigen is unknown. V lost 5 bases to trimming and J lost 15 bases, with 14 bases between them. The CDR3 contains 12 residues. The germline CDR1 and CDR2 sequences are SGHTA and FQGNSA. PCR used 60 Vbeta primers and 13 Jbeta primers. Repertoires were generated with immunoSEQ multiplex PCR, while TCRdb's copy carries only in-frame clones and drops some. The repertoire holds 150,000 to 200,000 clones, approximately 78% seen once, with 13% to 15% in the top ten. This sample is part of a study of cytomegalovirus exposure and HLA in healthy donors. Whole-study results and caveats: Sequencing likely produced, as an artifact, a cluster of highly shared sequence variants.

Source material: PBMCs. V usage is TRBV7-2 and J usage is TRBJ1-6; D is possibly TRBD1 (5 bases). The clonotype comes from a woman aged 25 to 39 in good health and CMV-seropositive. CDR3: CASSLRGTSLHF. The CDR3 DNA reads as TGTGCCAGCAGCCTCCGGGGGACCAGCCTCCACTTT.